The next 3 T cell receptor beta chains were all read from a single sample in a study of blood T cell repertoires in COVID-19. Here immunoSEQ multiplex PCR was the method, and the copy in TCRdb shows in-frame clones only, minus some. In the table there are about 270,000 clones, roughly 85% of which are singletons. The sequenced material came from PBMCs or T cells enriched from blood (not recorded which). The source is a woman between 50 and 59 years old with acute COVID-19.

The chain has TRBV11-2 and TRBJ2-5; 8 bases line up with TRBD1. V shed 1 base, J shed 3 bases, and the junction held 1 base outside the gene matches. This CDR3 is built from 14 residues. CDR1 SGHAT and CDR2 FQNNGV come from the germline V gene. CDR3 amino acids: CASSLVQGEETQYF. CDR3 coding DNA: TGTGCCAGCAGCTTAGTACAGGGGGAAGAGACCCAGTACTTC.

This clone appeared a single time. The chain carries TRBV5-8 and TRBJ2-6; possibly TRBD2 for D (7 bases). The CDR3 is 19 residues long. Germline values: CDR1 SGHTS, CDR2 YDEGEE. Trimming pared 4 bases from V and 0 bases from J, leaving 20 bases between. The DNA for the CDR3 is TGTGCCAGCAGCCACAAAGTGGGGGGGCGACTCTCTGGGGCCAACGTCCTGACTTTC. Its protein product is CASSHKVGGRLSGANVLTF.

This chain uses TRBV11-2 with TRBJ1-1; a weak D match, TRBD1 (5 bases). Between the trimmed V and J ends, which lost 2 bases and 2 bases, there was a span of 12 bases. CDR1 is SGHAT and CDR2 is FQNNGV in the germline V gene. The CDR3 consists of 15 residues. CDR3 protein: CASSLKIQGNTEAFF. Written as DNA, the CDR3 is TGTGCCAGCAGCTTAAAGATCCAGGGAAACACTGAAGCTTTCTTT.